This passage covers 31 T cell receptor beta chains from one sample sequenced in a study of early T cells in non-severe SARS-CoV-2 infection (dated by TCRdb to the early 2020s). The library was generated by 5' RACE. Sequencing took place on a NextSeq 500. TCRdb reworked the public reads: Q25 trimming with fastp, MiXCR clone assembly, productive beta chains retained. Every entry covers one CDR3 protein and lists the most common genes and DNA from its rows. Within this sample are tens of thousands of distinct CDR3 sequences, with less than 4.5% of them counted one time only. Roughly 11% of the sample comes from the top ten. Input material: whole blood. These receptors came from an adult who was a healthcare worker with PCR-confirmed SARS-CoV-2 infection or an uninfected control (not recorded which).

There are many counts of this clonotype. CDR3 nucleotides: TGCAGTGCTAAGGGACAGGGGGAACGAGAGACCCAGTACTTC. It translates to CSAKGQGERETQYF. The J gene is TRBJ2-5, the V gene TRBV20-1, with TRBD1 identical over 11 bases. The V segment lost 4 bases and the J segment 4 bases; nucleotides outside the gene matches: 5. The CDR3 has 14 residues. The germline V gene has CDR1 DFQATT and CDR2 SNEGSKA (reference sequence).

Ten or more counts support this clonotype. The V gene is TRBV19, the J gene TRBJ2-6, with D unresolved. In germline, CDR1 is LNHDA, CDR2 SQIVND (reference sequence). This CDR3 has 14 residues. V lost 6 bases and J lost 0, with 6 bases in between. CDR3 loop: CASSTSSGANVLTF. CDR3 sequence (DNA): TGTGCCAGTAGCACGAGCTCTGGGGCCAACGTCCTGACTTTC.

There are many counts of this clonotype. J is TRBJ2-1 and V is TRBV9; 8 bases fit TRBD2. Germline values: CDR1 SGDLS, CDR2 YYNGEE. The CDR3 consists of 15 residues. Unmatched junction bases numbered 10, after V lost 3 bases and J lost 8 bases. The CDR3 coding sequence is TGTGCCAGCAGCGCGGGAGCGGGAGCCATTCATGAGCAGTTCTTC. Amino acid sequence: CASSAGAGAIHEQFF.

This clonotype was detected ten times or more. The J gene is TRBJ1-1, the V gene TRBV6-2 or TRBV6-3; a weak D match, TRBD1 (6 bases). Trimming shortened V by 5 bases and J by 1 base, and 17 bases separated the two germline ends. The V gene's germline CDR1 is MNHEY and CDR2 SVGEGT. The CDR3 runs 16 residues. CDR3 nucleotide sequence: TGTGCCAGCAGTAATCCCCGGACAGCGCCGAACACTGAAGCTTTCTTT. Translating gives CASSNPRTAPNTEAFF.

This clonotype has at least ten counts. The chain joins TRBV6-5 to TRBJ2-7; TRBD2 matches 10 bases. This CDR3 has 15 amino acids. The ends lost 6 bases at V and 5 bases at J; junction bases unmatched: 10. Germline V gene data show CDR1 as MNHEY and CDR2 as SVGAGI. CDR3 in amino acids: CASRTPGLAPNEQYF. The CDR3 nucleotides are TGTGCCAGCAGAACACCGGGACTAGCGCCCAACGAGCAGTACTTC.

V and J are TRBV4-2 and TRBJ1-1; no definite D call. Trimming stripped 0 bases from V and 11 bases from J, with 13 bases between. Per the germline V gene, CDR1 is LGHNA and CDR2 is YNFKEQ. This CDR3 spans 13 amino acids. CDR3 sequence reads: CASSQEVPEGAFF. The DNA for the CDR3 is TGTGCCAGCAGCCAAGAGGTCCCTGAAGGGGCTTTCTTT.

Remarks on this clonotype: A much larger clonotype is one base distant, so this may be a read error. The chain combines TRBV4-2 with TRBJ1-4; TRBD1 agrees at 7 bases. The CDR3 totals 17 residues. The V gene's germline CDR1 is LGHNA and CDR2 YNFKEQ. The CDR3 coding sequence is TGTGCCAGCAGCCAAGATATAGGGGGCGGATTGGGAGAAAAACTGCTTTTT. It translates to CASSQDIGGGLGEKLLF.

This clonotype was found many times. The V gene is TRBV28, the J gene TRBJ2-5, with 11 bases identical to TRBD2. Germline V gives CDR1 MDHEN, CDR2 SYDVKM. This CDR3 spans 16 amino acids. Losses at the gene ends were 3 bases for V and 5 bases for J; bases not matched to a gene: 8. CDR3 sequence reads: CASSLELAGEGETQYF. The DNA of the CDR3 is TGTGCCAGCAGTTTGGAACTAGCGGGAGAGGGTGAGACCCAGTACTTC.

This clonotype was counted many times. The CDR3 protein is CASSPETEPNEKLFF. Here the CDR3 DNA reads TGCGCCAGCAGCCCCGAGACAGAGCCGAATGAAAAACTGTTTTTT. The rearrangement joins TRBV5-1 to TRBJ1-4, with a possible D match to TRBD1 (5 bases). The germline V gene encodes CDR1 SGHRS and CDR2 YFSETQ. V was pared by 4 bases and J by 5 bases, with 15 bases between. The CDR3 has 15 amino acids.

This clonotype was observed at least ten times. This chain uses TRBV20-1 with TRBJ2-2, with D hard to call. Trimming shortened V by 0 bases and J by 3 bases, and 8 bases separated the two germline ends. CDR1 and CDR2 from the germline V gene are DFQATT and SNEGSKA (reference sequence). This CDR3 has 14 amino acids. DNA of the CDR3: TGCAGTGCTAGAGATCAGGCTTACACCGGGGAGCTGTTTTTT. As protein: CSARDQAYTGELFF.

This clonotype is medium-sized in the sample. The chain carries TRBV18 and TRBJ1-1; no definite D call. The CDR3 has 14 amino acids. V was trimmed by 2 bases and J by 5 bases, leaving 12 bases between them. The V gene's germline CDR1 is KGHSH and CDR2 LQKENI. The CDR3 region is CASSPTNRGTEAFF. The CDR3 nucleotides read TGTGCCAGCTCACCAACTAACCGAGGGACTGAAGCTTTCTTT.

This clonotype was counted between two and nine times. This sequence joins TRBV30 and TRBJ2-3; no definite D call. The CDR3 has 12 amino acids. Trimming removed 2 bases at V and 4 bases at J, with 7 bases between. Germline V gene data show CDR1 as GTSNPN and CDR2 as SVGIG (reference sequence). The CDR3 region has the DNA TGTGCCTGGAGTAAAGCCCCAGATACGCAGTATTTT. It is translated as CAWSKAPDTQYF.

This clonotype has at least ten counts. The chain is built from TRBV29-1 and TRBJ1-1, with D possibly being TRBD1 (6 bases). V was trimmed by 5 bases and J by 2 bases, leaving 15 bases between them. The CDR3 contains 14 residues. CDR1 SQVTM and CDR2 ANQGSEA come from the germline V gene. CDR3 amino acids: CSVFNPDRNTEAFF. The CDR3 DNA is TGCAGCGTTTTTAACCCGGACAGAAACACTGAAGCTTTCTTT.

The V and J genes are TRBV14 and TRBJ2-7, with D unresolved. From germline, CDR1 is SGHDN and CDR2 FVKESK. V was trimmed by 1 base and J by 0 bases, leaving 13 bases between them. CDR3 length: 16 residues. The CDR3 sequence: CASSQASGRSSYEQYF. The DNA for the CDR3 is TGTGCCAGCAGCCAAGCCAGTGGCCGGAGCTCCTACGAGCAGTACTTC. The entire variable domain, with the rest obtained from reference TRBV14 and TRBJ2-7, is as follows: EAGVTQFPSHSVIEKGQTVTLRCDPISGHDNLYWYRRVMGKEIKFLLHFVKESKQDESGMPNNRFLAERTGGTYSTLKVQPAELEDSGVYFCASSQASGRSSYEQYFGPGTRLTVT.

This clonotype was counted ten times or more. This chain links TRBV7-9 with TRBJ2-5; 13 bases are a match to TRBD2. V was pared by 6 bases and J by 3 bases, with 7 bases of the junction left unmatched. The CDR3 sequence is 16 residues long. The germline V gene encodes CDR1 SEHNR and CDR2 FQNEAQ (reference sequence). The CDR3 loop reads CASRGTGLAGEETQYF. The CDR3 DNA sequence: TGTGCCAGCAGGGGTACCGGACTAGCGGGAGAAGAGACCCAGTACTTC.

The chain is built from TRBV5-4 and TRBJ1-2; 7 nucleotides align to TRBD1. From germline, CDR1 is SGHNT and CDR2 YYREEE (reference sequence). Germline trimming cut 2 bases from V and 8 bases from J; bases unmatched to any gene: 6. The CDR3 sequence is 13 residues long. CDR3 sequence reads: CASSLPTGYGYTF. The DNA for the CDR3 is TGTGCCAGCAGCTTACCGACAGGGTACGGCTACACCTTC. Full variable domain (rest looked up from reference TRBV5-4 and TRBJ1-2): ETGVTQSPTHLIKTRGQQVTLRCSSQSGHNTVSWYQQALGQGPQFIFQYYREEENGRGNFPPRFSGLQFPNYSSELNVNALELDDSALYLCASSLPTGYGYTFGSGTRLTVV.

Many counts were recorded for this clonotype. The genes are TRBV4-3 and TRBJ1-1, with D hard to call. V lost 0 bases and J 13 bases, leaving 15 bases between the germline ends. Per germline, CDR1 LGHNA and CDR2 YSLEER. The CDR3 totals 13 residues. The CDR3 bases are TGCGCCAGCAGCCAAGATTCTGGGCGGGAGGTTTTCTTT. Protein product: CASSQDSGREVFF.

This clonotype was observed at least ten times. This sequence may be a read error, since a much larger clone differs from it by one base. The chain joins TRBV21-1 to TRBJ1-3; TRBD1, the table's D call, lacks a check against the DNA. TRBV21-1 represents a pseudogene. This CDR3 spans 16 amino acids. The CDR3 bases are TGTGCCAGCAGCAAACCCCCGAACAGGACTGAAAACACCATATATTTT. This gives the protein CASSKPPNRTENTIYF.

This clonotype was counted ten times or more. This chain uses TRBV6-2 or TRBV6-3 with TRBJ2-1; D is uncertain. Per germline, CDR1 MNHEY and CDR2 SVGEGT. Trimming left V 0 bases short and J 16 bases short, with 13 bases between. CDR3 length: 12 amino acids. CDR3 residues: CASSYSRSRLFF. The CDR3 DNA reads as TGTGCCAGCAGTTACTCCAGAAGTCGCCTCTTCTTC.

The CDR3 region has the DNA TGTGCCAGCAGCAAAGGGACAAGGTACCAAGAGACCCAGTACTTC. This encodes CASSKGTRYQETQYF. The chain couples TRBV21-1 to TRBJ2-5; TRBD1, the table's D call, lacks a check against the DNA. TRBV21-1 is tagged as a pseudogene. The length of the CDR3 is 15 residues.

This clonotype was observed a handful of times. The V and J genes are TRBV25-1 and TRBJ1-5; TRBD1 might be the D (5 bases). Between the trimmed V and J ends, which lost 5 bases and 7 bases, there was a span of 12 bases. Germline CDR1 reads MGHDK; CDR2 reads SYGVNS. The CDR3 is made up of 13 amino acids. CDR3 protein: CASSPQGGQPQHF. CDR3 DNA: TGTGCCAGCAGTCCGCAGGGTGGACAGCCCCAGCATTTT.

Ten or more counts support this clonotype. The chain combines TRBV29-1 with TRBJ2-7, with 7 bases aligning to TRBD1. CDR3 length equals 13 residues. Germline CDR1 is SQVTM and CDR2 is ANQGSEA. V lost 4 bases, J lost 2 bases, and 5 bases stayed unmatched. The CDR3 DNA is TGCAGCGTTGTTACAGGGGAGACCTACGAGCAGTACGTC. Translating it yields CSVVTGETYEQYV.

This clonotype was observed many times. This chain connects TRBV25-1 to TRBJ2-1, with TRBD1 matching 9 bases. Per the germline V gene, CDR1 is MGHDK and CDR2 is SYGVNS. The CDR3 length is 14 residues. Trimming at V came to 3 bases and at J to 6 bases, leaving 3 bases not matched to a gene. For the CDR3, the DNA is TGTGCCAGCAGTGACCGACAGGGGGGCAATGAGCAGTTCTTC. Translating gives CASSDRQGGNEQFF.

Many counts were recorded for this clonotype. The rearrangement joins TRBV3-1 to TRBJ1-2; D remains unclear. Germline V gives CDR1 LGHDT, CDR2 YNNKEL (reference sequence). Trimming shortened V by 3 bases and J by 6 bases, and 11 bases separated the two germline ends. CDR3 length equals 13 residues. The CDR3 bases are TGTGCCAGCAGCCAGTCGGCGCCAAATGGCTACACCTTC. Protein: CASSQSAPNGYTF.

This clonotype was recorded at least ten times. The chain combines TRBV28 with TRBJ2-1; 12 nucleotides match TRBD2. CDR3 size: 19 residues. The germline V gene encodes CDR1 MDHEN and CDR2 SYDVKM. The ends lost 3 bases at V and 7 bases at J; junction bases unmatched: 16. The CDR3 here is CASSFRAGASGRARNEQFF. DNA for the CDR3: TGTGCCAGCAGTTTCCGCGCAGGGGCTAGCGGGAGGGCCAGGAATGAGCAGTTCTTC.

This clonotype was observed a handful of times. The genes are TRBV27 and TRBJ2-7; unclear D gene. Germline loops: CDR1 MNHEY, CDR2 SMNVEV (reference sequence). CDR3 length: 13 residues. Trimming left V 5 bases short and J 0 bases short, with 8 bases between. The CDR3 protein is CASSISFSYEQYF. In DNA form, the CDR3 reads TGTGCCAGCAGTATAAGTTTCTCCTACGAGCAGTACTTC.

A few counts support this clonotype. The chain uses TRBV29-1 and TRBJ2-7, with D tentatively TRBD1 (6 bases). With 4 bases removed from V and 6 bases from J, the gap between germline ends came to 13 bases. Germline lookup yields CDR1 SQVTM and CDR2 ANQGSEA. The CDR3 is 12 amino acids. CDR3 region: CSVVSGAGEQYF. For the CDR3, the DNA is TGCAGCGTTGTATCAGGGGCTGGCGAGCAGTACTTC.

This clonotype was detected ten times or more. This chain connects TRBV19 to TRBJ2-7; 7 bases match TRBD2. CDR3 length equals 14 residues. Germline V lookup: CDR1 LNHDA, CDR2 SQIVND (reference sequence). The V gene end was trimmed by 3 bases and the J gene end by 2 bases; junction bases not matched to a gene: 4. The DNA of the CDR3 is TGTGCCAGTAGTATTGGACTAGGGGCCTACGAGCAGTACTTC. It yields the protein CASSIGLGAYEQYF.

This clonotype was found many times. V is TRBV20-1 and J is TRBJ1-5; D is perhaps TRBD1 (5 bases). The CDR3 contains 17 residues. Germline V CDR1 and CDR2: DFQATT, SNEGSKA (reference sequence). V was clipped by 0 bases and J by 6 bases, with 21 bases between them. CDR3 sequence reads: CSARERNGKGRSQPQHF. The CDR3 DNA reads TGCAGTGCTAGAGAGAGAAACGGGAAGGGGAGGTCTCAGCCCCAGCATTTT.

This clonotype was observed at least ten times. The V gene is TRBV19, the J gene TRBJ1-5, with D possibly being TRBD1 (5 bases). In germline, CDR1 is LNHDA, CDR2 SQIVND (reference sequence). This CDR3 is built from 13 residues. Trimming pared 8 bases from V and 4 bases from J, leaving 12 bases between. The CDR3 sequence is CASSGMGNQPQHF. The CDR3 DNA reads TGTGCCAGTTCAGGGATGGGGAATCAGCCCCAGCATTTT.

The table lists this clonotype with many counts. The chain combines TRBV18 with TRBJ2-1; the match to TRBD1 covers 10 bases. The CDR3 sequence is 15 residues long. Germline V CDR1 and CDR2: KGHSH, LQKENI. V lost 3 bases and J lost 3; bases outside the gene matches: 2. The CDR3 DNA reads TGTGCCAGCTCACCGACAGGGGGCTACTACAATGAGCAGTTCTTC. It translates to CASSPTGGYYNEQFF. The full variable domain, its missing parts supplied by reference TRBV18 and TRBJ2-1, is NAGVMQNPRHLVRRRGQEARLRCSPMKGHSHVYWYRQLPEEGLKFMVYLQKENIIDESGMPKERFSAEFPKEGPSILRIQQVVRGDSAAYFCASSPTGGYYNEQFFGPGTRLTVL.